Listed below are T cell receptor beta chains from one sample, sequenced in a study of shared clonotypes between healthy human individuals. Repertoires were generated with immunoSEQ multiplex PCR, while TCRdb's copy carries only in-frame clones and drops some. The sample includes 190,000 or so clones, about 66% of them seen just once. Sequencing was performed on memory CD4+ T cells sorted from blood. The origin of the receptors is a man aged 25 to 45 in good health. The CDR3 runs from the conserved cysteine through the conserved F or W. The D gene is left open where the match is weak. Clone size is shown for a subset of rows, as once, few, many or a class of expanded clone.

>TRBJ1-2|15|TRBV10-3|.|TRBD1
TGTGCCATCAGCGGACAGGGTCCCTCAAGCGATGGCTACACCTTC
CAISGQGPSSDGYTF
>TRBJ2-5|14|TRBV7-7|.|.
TGTGCCAGCAGCTTGGGGCAGGACGGAGAGACCCAGTACTTC
CASSLGQDGETQYF
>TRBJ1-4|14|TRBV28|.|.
TGTGCCAGCAGACTAGGGGGTAGTCGGGAAAAACTGTTTTTT
CASRLGGSREKLFF
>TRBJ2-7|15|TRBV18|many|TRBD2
TGTGCCAGCTCACTGTCGAGGGGAGGGCCGCGCGAGCAGTACTTC
CASSLSRGGPREQYF
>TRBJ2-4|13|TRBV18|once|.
TGTGCCAGCGGGAATTCAGCCAACGGCATTCAGTACTTC
CASGNSANGIQYF
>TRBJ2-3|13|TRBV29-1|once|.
TGCAGCGTTGGTCTGGGTAACACAGATACGCAGTATTTT
CSVGLGNTDTQYF
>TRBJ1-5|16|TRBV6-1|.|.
TGTGCCAGCAGTGAAGAATGGGGGCGGCTCGGGCAGCCCCAGCATTTT
CASSEEWGRLGQPQHF
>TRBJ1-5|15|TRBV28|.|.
TGTGCCAGCAGTCCCGGGACAAGGAATAATCAGCCCCAGCATTTT
CASSPGTRNNQPQHF
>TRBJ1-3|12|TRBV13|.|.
TGTGCCAGCAGCTTACGAGGAACCACCATATATTTT
CASSLRGTTIYF
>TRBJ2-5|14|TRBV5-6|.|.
TGTGCCAGCAGCCGGGTCCAGACCCAAGAGACCCAGTACTTC
CASSRVQTQETQYF
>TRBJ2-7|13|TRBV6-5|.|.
TGTGCCAGCAGTTCGGGCGTACGCCACGAGCAGTACTTC
CASSSGVRHEQYF
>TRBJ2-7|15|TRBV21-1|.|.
TGTGCCAGCACCGGGACTAGCGGGAGGGCCCGAGAGCAGTACTTC
CASTGTSGRAREQYF
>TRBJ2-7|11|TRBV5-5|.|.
TGTGCCAGCAGCGAGGGGGTGGTGCAGTACTTC
CASSEGVVQYF
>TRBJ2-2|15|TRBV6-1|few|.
TGTGCCAGCAGTGAAATGGTGGCAGGGTCCGGGGAGCTGTTTTTT
CASSEMVAGSGELFF
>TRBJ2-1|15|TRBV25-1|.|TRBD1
TGTGCCAGCAGCGCCCCGACAGGGGGAAACAATGAGCAGTTCTTC
CASSAPTGGNNEQFF
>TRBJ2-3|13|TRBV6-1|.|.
TGTGCCAGCAGTGACCCAGGAGCAGATACGCAGTATTTT
CASSDPGADTQYF
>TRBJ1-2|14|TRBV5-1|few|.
TGCGCCAGCAGCTTGAGCGCAGGGGCCGGTGGCTACACCTTC
CASSLSAGAGGYTF
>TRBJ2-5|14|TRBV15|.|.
TGTGCCACCAGCCCTGGGGACTCGTCGGAGACCCAGTACTTC
CATSPGDSSETQYF
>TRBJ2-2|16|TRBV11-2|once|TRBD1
TGTGCCAGCAGCTTAGGACAGGGGGTAAACACCGGGGAGCTGTTTTTT
CASSLGQGVNTGELFF
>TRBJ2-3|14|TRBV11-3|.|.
TGTGCCAGCAGCTTACAGGGATCCACGGATACGCAGTATTTT
CASSLQGSTDTQYF
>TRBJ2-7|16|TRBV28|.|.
TGTGCCAGCAGTTTATTGGGAAGGCAGGGAGACGGCGAGCAGTACTTC
CASSLLGRQGDGEQYF
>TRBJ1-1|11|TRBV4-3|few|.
TGCGCCAGCAGCCGGAACACTGAAGCTTTCTTT
CASSRNTEAFF
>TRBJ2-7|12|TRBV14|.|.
TGTGCCAGCAGCCAAGTTACGGGACAACAGTACTTC
CASSQVTGQQYF
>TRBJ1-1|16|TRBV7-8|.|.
TGTGCCAGCAGCTTCCGAGCAGTCGGGGTGAACACTGAAGCTTTCTTT
CASSFRAVGVNTEAFF
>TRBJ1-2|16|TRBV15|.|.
TGTGCCACCAGTAAGAACCCTCGGACGGAAAACTATGGCTACACCTTC
CATSKNPRTENYGYTF
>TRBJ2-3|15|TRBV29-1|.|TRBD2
TGCAGCGTTGAAGAAGGTCTAGCGGTCGCAGATACGCAGTATTTT
CSVEEGLAVADTQYF